This entry describes one T cell receptor (beta chain). CDR3 length equals 16 residues. With 1 base removed from V and 8 bases from J, the gap between germline ends came to 17 bases. Germline V gene data show CDR1 as SEHNR and CDR2 as FQNEAQ (reference sequence). The data were taken from a study of control samples from healthy donors and cancer patients. Some clones are missing from TCRdb's copy, which holds only in-frame ones; the method was immunoSEQ multiplex PCR. The sample consists of hundreds of thousands of clones, approximately 80% of them appearing once. The sequence was obtained from a woman in her sixties with lung cancer. The chain recombines TRBV7-9 with TRBJ1-4, with D perhaps matching TRBD1 (6 bases). The sample consisted of PBMCs. The DNA for the CDR3 is TGTGCCAGCAGCTTAGGTGGGGGCGGATTTAGGGAAAAACTGTTTTTT. It translates to CASSLGGGGFREKLFF. The entire variable domain, with the rest obtained from reference TRBV7-9 and TRBJ1-4, is as follows: DTGVSQNPRHKITKRGQNVTFRCDPISEHNRLYWYRQTLGQGPEFLTYFQNEAQLEKSRLLSDRFSAERPKGSFSTLEIQRTEQGDSAMYLCASSLGGGGFREKLFFGSGTQLSVL.